This T cell receptor beta chain derives from a study of technical replicates of blood from several donors. Germline loops: CDR1 MNHEY, CDR2 SVGAGI. The V end lost 4 bases, the J end lost 1 base, and 10 bases lay between the germline ends. There are 15 residues in the CDR3. Method: immunoSEQ multiplex PCR; TCRdb's copy keeps in-frame clones and lacks some. The sample includes almost 70,000 clones, over 70% of them seen just once. The sample comprised PBMCs. This receptor was identified in a human donor in good health. Some clones in this sample may be carry-over from other donors' samples. The chain joins TRBV6-5 to TRBJ1-4, with a possible D match to TRBD1 (6 bases). CDR3 DNA sequence: TGTGCCAGCAGTTCGTTACAGGGAACTAATGAAAAACTGTTTTTT. Encoded protein: CASSSLQGTNEKLFF.